The entry below gives a single T cell receptor (beta chain) sequence along with its context. An end of the junction differs from the germline gene, which may be a read error. CDR3 size: 16 residues. CDR1 and CDR2 (germline): SGHRS, YFSETQ. This record belongs to a study of T cells in tumors and immune-related adverse events. Measured with immunoSEQ multiplex PCR; TCRdb has only the in-frame clones, and not every one. The sample records some 11,000 clones, roughly 92% being singletons. This chain uses TRBV5-1 with TRBJ2-7; TRBD2 matches at 13 bases. The origin of this receptor is a female donor with metastatic renal cell carcinoma. The sequenced sample was lymph node tissue, obtained from a patient treated with anti-PD-1 therapy. The CDR3 DNA reads as TGCGCCAGCAGCCCGGGACTAGCGGGGACCTCCGACGAGCAGTACTTC. Its translation is CASSPGLAGTSDEQYF.